This T cell receptor (beta chain) stems from a study of a mutant IDH1 vaccine in newly diagnosed glioma. Measured with immunoSEQ multiplex PCR; TCRdb has only the in-frame clones, and not every one. The data contain approximately 36,000 clones, 78% of them singletons. This clone was picked up a small number of times. CDR3 size: 15 residues. Regarding time point: baseline, week 1 (first vaccination visit). Treatment: pre-vaccination baseline after standard-of-care therapy. The source is a man aged 35 to 55 with glioma. Some clones in this sample may be carry-over from other donors' samples. The chain combines TRBV21-1 with TRBJ1-2. TRBV21-1 is marked as a pseudogene. The starting material was PBMCs, obtained from a glioma patient treated with radiotherapy, temozolomide or both. The CDR3 nucleotides are TGTGCCAGCAGCAAAGGTGGCAGAGCTAACTATGGCTACACCTTC. It codes for CASSKGGRANYGYTF.